The source of this T cell receptor (beta chain) is a study of T cell repertoires in cytomegalovirus infection. TCRdb passed the reads through MiXCR, listing each CDR3 protein once. The sample shows approximately 130,000 distinct CDR3 sequences, 8% to 9% of them seen only once. This clonotype originated in a human donor in good health (CMV status not recorded). Some clones in this sample may be carry-over from other donors' samples. The specimen sequenced was PBMCs.

CDR3 coding DNA: TGCAGTGCTCCGAGCGGCACAGATACGCAGTATTTT. Its translation: CSAPSGTDTQYF. This chain links TRBV20-1 with TRBJ2-3; D remains ambiguous. V lost 5 bases and J 1 base, leaving 7 bases between the germline ends. Looked up from germline, CDR1 is DFQATT and CDR2 is SNEGSKA (reference sequence). There are 12 residues in the CDR3.